The rows below give T cell receptor beta chains drawn from one sample of a study of identical twins. TCRdb itself ran the 5' RACE reads through MiXCR, one entry per CDR3 protein. The table lists some 760,000 distinct CDR3 sequences, 18% of them singletons, with around 13% in the top ten. The sample was also linked to a second study, of T cells expressing NK-cell markers.

Sample: PBMCs. The receptors shown here come from a woman between 18 and 30 years old in good health. Each CDR3 is given with its conserved first and last residue. D genes are given only for firm matches. Only part of the rows carry a size: once, few, many, or a class if the clone is expanded.

J | size | length | V | D | DNA | CDR3
TRBJ2-1 | few | 14 | TRBV12-3/TRBV12-4 | NA | TGTGCCAGCAGTTGGGGCCTCGTTGGCGATGAGCAGTTCTTC | CASSWGLVGDEQFF
TRBJ1-2 | NA | 15 | TRBV6-1 | NA | TGTGCCAGCAGTGAAATCTTGGACAGTAACTATGGCTACACCTTC | CASSEILDSNYGYTF
TRBJ1-2 | few | 12 | TRBV20-1 | TRBD1 | TGCAGTGGATCGACAGGGGACTATGGCTACACCTTC | CSGSTGDYGYTF
TRBJ2-3 | few | 15 | TRBV6-1 | TRBD2 | TGTGCCAGCAGATCAGTACTAGCGGCCACAGATACGCAGTATTTT | CASRSVLAATDTQYF
TRBJ2-3 | few | 19 | TRBV11-2 | NA | TGTGCCAGCAGCTTAGAGATATGGAGGACGGGGAGGAAATCAGATACGCAGTATTTT | CASSLEIWRTGRKSDTQYF
TRBJ2-1 | many | 15 | TRBV6-1 | NA | TGTGCCAGCAGCAGTGTCGGGTCTGGCTACAATGAGCAGTTCTTC | CASSSVGSGYNEQFF
TRBJ1-1 | many | 14 | TRBV5-1 | NA | TGCGCCAGCAGCTTGGGACAGCCGAACACTGAAGCTTTCTTT | CASSLGQPNTEAFF
TRBJ2-1 | NA | 14 | TRBV27 | TRBD1 | TGTGCCAGCTTCCGTGGGACAGGAGTAGGTGAGCAGTTCTTC | CASFRGTGVGEQFF
TRBJ2-1 | NA | 14 | TRBV6-2/TRBV6-3 | NA | TGTGCCAGCAGGAACCGACTGGATTACAATGAGCAGTTCTTC | CASRNRLDYNEQFF
TRBJ2-3 | NA | 14 | TRBV20-1 | NA | TGCAGTGCTAGAGATTTAGGGGTCACAGATACGCAGTATTTT | CSARDLGVTDTQYF
TRBJ2-5 | NA | 16 | TRBV7-9 | TRBD2 | TGTGCCAGCAGCTCGATAGCGGGAAGCCTCCAAGAGACCCAGTACTTC | CASSSIAGSLQETQYF
TRBJ2-7 | few | 13 | TRBV28 | NA | TGTGCCAGCATGGGACATAACACCTACGAGCAGTACTTC | CASMGHNTYEQYF
TRBJ2-7 | NA | 14 | TRBV20-1 | TRBD2 | TGCAGTGCCCGTCTAGCGGGAAGTCCCTACGAGCAGTACTTC | CSARLAGSPYEQYF
TRBJ1-3 | many | 14 | TRBV9 | NA | TGTGCCAGCAGTCTCGACAGGTCTGGAAACACCATATATTTT | CASSLDRSGNTIYF
TRBJ1-1 | few | 16 | TRBV6-1 | NA | TGTGCCAGCAGTGAACTACGGAACTCGCTAAACACTGAAGCTTTCTTT | CASSELRNSLNTEAFF
TRBJ1-1 | NA | 15 | TRBV4-2 | TRBD1 | TGTGCCAGCAGCCACCAGTCCCAGGACAGGCGCGAAGCTTTCTTT | CASSHQSQDRREAFF
TRBJ2-5 | NA | 16 | TRBV20-1 | TRBD1 | TGCAGTGCTGTAACCGGGACAGGGGGCTTCCAAGAGACCCAGTACTTC | CSAVTGTGGFQETQYF
TRBJ2-7 | NA | 14 | TRBV5-1 | TRBD1 | TGCGCCAGCAGCTTCCGGGATAGGGGGCAAGAGCAGTACTTC | CASSFRDRGQEQYF
TRBJ2-3 | few | 15 | TRBV6-5 | NA | TGTGCCAGCAGTTACGCCCTTCAGGGGTCTGATACGCAGTATTTT | CASSYALQGSDTQYF
TRBJ1-4 | NA | 15 | TRBV6-1 | NA | TGTGCCAGCAGTCGCCGCGAGGGTTTGAACGAAAAACTGTTTTTT | CASSRREGLNEKLFF
TRBJ1-2 | few | 13 | TRBV20-1 | NA | TGCAGTGCTAGACGACCGGGGAACTATGGCTACACCTTC | CSARRPGNYGYTF
TRBJ1-1 | NA | 15 | TRBV6-5 | NA | TGTGCCAGCAGTTACGCGGGGGTTCCCAACACTGAAGCTTTCTTT | CASSYAGVPNTEAFF